This TCR beta chain was found in a study of T-cell memory formation after mild COVID-19. Study-level information: Largely donor-specific TCR clusters were found. Study-level findings and limits: From day 15 to 85, contracting clones were balanced between CD4 and CD8, whereas later expanders leaned toward CD4+. CM and EM subsets held most contracting CD4+ clones; EMRA held CD8+ ones.

TCRdb used MiXCR to reprocess the 5' RACE reads, holding one entry per CDR3 protein. The profile shows a few hundred thousand distinct CDR3 sequences, around 25% of them singletons. As regards this clonotype: Its target is unknown.

Germline V gene sequence: CDR1 SGHTA, CDR2 FQGTGA. V was pared by 4 bases and J by 4 bases, with 17 bases between. The CDR3 runs 15 residues. The gene calls are TRBV7-3 and TRBJ2-7; D may be TRBD2 (7 bases). This receptor was identified in an adult woman who had mild COVID-19 (a few samples of this study predate the infection). Cell type and time point are not known. Sequencing was carried out using PBMCs or a T cell subset sorted from them (not recorded which). The CDR3 coding sequence is TGTGCCAGCAGCTGGGGCGGGGGCGCGAGATACGAGCAGTACTTC. Translating gives CASSWGGGARYEQYF.